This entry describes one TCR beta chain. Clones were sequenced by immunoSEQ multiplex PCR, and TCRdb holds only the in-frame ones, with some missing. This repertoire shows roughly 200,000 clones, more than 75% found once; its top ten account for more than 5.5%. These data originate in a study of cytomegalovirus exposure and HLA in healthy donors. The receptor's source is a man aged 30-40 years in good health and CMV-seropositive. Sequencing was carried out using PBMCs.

The CDR3 nucleotides are TGTGCCTGGAGGAACAGCGGGGGGGCCCATGAGCAGTTCTTC. Amino acid sequence: CAWRNSGGAHEQFF. The V gene is TRBV30, the J gene TRBJ2-1, with 10 bases aligning to TRBD2. Trimming at V came to 3 bases and at J to 8 bases, leaving 7 bases not matched to a gene. CDR3 size: 14 residues. CDR1 and CDR2 (germline): GTSNPN, SVGIG (reference sequence).